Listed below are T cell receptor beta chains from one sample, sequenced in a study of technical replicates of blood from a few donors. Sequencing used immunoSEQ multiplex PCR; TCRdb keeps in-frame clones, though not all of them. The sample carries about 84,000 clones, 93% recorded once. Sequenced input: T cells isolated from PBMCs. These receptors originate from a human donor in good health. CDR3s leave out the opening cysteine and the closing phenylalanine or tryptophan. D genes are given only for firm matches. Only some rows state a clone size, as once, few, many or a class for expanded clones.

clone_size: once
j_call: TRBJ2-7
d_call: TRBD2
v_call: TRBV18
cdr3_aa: ASSPGGRAGSYEQY

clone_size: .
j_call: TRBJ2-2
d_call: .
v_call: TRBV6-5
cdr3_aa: ASSYQLAMVGELF

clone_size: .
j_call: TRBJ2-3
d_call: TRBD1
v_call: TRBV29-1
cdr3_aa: SVGPGGTTDTQY

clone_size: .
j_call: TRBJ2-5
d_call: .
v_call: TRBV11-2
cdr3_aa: ASSLGFSVETQY

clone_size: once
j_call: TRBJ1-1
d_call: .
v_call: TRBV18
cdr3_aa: ASSPWGSLNTEAF

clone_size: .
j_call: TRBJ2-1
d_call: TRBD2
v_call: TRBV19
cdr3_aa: ASSNGGRARQF

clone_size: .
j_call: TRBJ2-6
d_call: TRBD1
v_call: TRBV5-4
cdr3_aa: ASSWDRGDGANVLT

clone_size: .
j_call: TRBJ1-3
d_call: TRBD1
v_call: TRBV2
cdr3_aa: ASDLRGISGNTIY

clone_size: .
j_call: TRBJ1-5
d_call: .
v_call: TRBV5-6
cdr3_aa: ASSLAGLGNQPQH

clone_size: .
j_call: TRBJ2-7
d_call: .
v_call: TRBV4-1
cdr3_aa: ASSPGGNYEQY

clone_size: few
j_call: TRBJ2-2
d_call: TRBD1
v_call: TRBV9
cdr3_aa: ASSVAGTGGGGELF

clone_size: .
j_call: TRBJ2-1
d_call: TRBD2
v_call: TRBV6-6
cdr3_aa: ASSAGLAWSEQF

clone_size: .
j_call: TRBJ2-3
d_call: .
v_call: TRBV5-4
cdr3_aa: ASSLDITDTQY

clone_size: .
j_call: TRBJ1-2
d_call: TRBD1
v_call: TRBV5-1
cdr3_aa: ASSVLTGFGEKANYGYT

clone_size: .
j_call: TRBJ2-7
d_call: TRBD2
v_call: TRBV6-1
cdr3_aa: ASSRGAYEQY

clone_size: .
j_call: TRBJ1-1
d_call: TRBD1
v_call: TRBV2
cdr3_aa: ASVEGASFEAF

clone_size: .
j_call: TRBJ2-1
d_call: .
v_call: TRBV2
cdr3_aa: ASSPGGGYNEQF

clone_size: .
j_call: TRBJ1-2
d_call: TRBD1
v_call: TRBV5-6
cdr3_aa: ASSFGTAYGYT

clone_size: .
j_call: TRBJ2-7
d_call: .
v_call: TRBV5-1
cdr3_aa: ASSLTGTEQY

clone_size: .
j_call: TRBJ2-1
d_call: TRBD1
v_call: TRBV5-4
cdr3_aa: ASSFKGQTQVEQF

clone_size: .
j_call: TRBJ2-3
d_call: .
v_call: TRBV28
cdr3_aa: ASSPLWDASRAGTDTQY

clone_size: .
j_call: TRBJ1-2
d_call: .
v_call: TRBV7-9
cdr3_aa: ASSLVYRVDYGYT

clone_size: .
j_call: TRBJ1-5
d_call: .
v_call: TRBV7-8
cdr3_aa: ASSLSRNSNQPQH

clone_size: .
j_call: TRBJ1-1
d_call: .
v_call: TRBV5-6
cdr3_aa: ASSFPRGTHTEAF

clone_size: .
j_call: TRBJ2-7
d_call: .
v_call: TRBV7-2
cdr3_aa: ASSLSPPYEQY

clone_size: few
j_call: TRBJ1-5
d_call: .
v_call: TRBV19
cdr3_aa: ASEELQSIRNQPQH

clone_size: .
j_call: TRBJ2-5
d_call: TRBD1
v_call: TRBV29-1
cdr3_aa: SVTQGAPRETQY

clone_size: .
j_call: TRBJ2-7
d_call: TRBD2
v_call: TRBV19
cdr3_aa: ASSIKSSGVYEQY

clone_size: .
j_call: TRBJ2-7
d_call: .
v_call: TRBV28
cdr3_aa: ASSEWREQY

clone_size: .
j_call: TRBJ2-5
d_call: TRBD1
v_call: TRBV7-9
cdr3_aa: ASSSTTLTGGKSFETQY

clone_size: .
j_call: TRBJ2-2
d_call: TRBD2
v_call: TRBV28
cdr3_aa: ASSFVLAGGSGELF

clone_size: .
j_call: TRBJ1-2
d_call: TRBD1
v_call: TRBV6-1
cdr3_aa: ASSITGAPNYGYT

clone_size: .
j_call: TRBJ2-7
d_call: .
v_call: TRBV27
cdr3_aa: ASSLGIMYEQY

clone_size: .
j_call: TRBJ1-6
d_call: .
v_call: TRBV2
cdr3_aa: ASTDKRSYNSPLH

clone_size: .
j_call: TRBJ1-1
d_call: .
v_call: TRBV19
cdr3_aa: ASSIGMTGNTEAF

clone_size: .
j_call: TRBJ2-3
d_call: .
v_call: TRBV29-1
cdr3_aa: SAPYPDTQY

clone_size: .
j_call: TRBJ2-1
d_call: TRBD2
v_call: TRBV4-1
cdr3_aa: ASSQDPGLAGPYNEQF

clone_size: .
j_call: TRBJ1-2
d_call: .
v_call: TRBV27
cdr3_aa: ASSLSGGAGYGYT

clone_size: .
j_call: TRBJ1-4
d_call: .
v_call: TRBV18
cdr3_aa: ASSPMEGIKEKLF

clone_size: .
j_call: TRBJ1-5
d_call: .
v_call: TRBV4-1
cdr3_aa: ASSQERGQPQH

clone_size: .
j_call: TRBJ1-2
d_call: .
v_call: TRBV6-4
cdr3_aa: ASSFHGYT

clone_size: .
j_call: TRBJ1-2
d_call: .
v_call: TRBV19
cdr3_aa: ASSIGRRGEGYT

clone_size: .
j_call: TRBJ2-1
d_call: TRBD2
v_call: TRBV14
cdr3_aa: ASSLYEAGGPNEQF

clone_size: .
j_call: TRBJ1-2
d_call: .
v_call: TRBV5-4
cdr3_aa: ASSLQGPDYGYT

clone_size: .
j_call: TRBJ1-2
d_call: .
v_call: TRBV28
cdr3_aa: ASSFRSQHQYGYT

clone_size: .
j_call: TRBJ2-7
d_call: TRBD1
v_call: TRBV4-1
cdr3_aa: ASSQGTGAPYEQY

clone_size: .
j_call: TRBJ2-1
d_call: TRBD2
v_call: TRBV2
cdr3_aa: ASRVLAGADNEQF

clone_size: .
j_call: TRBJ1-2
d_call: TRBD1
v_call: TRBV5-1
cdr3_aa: ASSWDRGESYGYT

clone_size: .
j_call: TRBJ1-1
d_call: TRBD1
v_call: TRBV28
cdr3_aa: ASRAGTVNTEAF

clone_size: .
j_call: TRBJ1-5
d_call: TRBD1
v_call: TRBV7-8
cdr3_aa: ASSSSKGQGQH

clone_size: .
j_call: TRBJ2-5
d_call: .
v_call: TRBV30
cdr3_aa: AWSAGQGGETQY

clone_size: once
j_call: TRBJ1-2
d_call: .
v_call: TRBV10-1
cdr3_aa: ASRQQSGYGYT

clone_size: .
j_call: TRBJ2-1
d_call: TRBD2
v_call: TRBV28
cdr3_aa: ASSLPGLAGDEQF

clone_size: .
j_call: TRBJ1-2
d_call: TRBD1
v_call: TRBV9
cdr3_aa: ASSLQGANYGYT

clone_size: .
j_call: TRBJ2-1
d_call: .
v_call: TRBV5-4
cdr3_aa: ASSYFVGSSYNEQF

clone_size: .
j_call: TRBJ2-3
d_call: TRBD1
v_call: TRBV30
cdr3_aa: AWSYRGTDTQY

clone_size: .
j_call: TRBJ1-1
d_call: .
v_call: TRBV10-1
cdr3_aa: ASSESQGITEAF

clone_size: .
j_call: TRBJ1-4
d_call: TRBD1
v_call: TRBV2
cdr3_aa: ASSGQGAGANEKLF

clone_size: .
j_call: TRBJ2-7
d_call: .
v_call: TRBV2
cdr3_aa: ASSGGWSYEQY